A selection of T cell receptor beta chains follows, all from one sample in a study of radiotherapy plus CTLA-4 blockade in lung cancer. Clones were read by immunoSEQ multiplex PCR, and TCRdb kept only the in-frame ones, dropping some. The repertoire holds approximately 82,000 clones, with under 85% as singletons. The source was peripheral blood, collected from a patient treated with radiotherapy plus ipilimumab. The origin of the receptors is a human donor with non-small cell lung cancer that progressed on radiotherapy plus ipilimumab. The CDR3 runs from the conserved cysteine through the conserved F or W. The D gene is left open where the match is weak. A clone size is listed for some rows: how often the clone was seen (once, few, many), or a class if it is expanded.

v_call	d_call	clone_size	j_call	cdr3_aa	cdr3_nt
TRBV28	.	.	TRBJ2-2	CASPEGSNTGELFF	TGTGCCAGCCCCGAGGGTTCGAACACCGGGGAGCTGTTTTTT
TRBV28	.	.	TRBJ2-2	CATYSGGVNTGELFF	TGTGCCACCTACTCCGGGGGAGTGAACACCGGGGAGCTGTTTTTT
TRBV20-1	.	.	TRBJ2-2	CSTSSTGELFF	TGCAGTACTAGCAGCACCGGGGAGCTGTTTTTT
TRBV7-3	TRBD2	.	TRBJ2-1	CASSPSPGGNNEQFF	TGTGCCAGCAGCCCCTCCCCGGGGGGGAACAATGAGCAGTTCTTC
TRBV5-4	.	.	TRBJ2-7	CASSSGRVEQYF	TGTGCCAGCAGCTCGGGACGGGTCGAGCAGTACTTC
TRBV30	TRBD1	.	TRBJ1-2	CAWDTGGGGYTF	TGTGCCTGGGATACAGGGGGCGGTGGCTACACCTTC
TRBV6-1	.	.	TRBJ2-2	CASNPGANTGELFF	TGTGCCAGCAACCCGGGCGCGAACACCGGGGAGCTGTTTTTT
TRBV2	TRBD1	.	TRBJ1-2	CASSAGQNSIYGYTF	TGTGCCAGCAGCGCGGGACAGAATTCTATCTATGGCTACACCTTC
TRBV19	TRBD1	.	TRBJ1-2	CASSAPPGQGNYGYTF	TGTGCCAGTAGTGCCCCCCCCGGACAGGGGAACTATGGCTACACCTTC
TRBV28	TRBD2	.	TRBJ2-7	CASSPGGRDEQYF	TGTGCCAGCAGCCCGGGGGGGCGGGACGAGCAGTACTTC
TRBV7-6	TRBD1	once	TRBJ1-3	CASSLGPQGVGNTIYF	TGTGCCAGCAGCTTAGGCCCACAGGGGGTCGGAAACACCATATATTTT
TRBV23-1	.	.	TRBJ2-1	CASSRSTGYSYNEQFF	TGCGCCAGCAGTCGTTCAACGGGATACTCCTACAATGAGCAGTTCTTC
TRBV27	.	.	TRBJ2-7	CASSARPGVEQYF	TGTGCCAGCAGTGCCCGTCCAGGGGTCGAGCAGTACTTC
TRBV5-1	TRBD2	.	TRBJ2-1	CASSTGLVYNEQFF	TGCGCCAGCAGCACCGGACTAGTCTACAATGAGCAGTTCTTC
TRBV19	.	.	TRBJ1-1	CATLGQVYTEAFF	TGTGCCACCTTGGGGCAGGTCTACACTGAAGCTTTCTTT
TRBV27	TRBD1	.	TRBJ1-4	CASADRGGEKLFF	TGTGCCAGCGCTGACAGGGGAGGGGAAAAACTGTTTTTT
TRBV7-9	TRBD2	few	TRBJ2-7	CASSLGGRGLEQYF	TGTGCCAGCAGCTTAGGAGGGAGGGGTCTCGAGCAGTACTTC